The 32 T cell receptor beta chains reported below all come from one sample, sequenced in a study of T-cell reconstitution after alpha-beta-depleted transplantation in children. Construction of the TCRbeta library involved unique molecular identifiers. TCRdb reprocessed the PCR reads with MiXCR, giving one entry per CDR3 protein. Seen here are about 260,000 distinct CDR3 sequences, roughly 8% observed once, and the top ten hold almost 6.5%. The sample consisted of PBMCs, mostly from graft donor cells, taken 180 days after TCRalphabeta/CD19-depleted stem cell transplant. The receptor set was obtained from a male patient between 5 and 17 years old who had a stem cell transplant for acute lymphoblastic leukemia, so the T cells may come from the graft donor.

This clonotype was counted at least ten times. This chain joins TRBV24-1 and TRBJ2-5; 9 bases agree with TRBD2. The CDR3 has 16 residues. CDR1 is KGHDR and CDR2 is SFDVKD in the germline V gene. Losses at the gene ends were 3 bases for V and 5 bases for J; bases not matched to a gene: 9. The DNA of the CDR3 is TGTGCCACCAGTGATCTCTCTAGCGGGAAGGGCGAGACCCAGTACTTC. Its protein is CATSDLSSGKGETQYF.

This clonotype was recorded many times. This chain links TRBV7-2 with TRBJ2-7; perhaps D is TRBD1 or TRBD2 (5 bases each). Trimming removed 5 bases at V and 0 bases at J, with 17 bases between. The CDR3 loop spans 16 amino acids. Germline values: CDR1 SGHTA, CDR2 FQGNSA. This chain's CDR3 is CASSKLGDIPSYEQYF. CDR3 coding DNA: TGTGCCAGCAGCAAATTGGGGGATATACCCTCCTACGAGCAGTACTTC.

This clonotype has at least ten counts. This sequence joins TRBV24-1 and TRBJ2-1; TRBD1 agrees at 7 bases. This CDR3 spans 13 amino acids. Per the germline V gene, CDR1 is KGHDR and CDR2 is SFDVKD. J lost 7 bases, V lost 1 base, and 0 bases had no gene match. For the CDR3, the DNA is TGTGCCACCAGTGATTTCAGGGGGAATGAGCAGTTCTTC. This translates into CATSDFRGNEQFF.

The table lists this clonotype with many counts. The chain is built from TRBV7-3 and TRBJ2-3; 15 nucleotides align to TRBD2. Germline lookup yields CDR1 SGHTA and CDR2 FQGTGA. The CDR3 extends over 16 amino acids. Unmatched junction bases numbered 4, after V lost 5 bases and J lost 4 bases. DNA for the CDR3: TGTGCCAGCAGCGGGGGACTAGCGGGAGGACCAGATACGCAGTATTTT. This gives the protein CASSGGLAGGPDTQYF. Supplemented by reference TRBV7-3 and TRBJ2-3, the full variable domain reads GAGVSQTPSNKVTEKGKYVELRCDPISGHTALYWYRQSLGQGPEFLIYFQGTGAADDSGLPNDRFFAVRPEGSVSTLKIQRTERGDSAVYLCASSGGLAGGPDTQYFGPGTRLTVL.

This clonotype was counted at least ten times. The V and J genes are TRBV20-1 and TRBJ2-7, with TRBD2 matching 8 bases. V gave up 1 base and J gave up 5 bases; unmatched junction bases: 10. The CDR3 runs 15 residues. Germline V gene data show CDR1 as DFQATT and CDR2 as SNEGSKA (reference sequence). CDR3 residues: CSARVPGTRIHEQYF. CDR3 bases: TGCAGTGCTAGAGTGCCCGGGACTAGGATCCACGAGCAGTACTTC.

As to this clonotype: One end of the junction varies from germline; a read error may be responsible. The chain links TRBV3-1 to TRBJ2-7; possibly TRBD2 for D (6 bases). Germline V CDR1 and CDR2: LGHDT, YNNKEL (reference sequence). The CDR3 has 17 residues. The CDR3 DNA is TGTGCCAGCAGCAAAGACCTTCTTCGGGGACTGGTCTCCGAGCAGTACTTC. It codes for CASSKDLLRGLVSEQYF.

This clonotype has ten or more counts. The chain links TRBV29-1 to TRBJ1-1; a weak D match, TRBD1 (6 bases). Between the trimmed V and J ends, which lost 5 bases and 9 bases, there was a span of 16 bases. CDR3 size: 12 residues. The V gene's germline CDR1 is SQVTM and CDR2 ANQGSEA. This chain's CDR3 is CSVLERDNKAFF. The CDR3 nucleotides read TGCAGCGTTCTCGAGAGGGACAACAAAGCTTTCTTT.

This CDR3 reads CASTGTGSNQPQHF. The CDR3 DNA reads TGTGCCAGCACCGGTACAGGGAGCAATCAGCCCCAGCATTTT. The chain recombines TRBV6-1 with TRBJ1-5, with TRBD1 as a possible D gene (6 bases). CDR1 and CDR2 (germline): MNHNS, SASEGT. This CDR3 has 14 residues. V lost 7 bases and J 1 base, leaving 11 bases between the germline ends.

This clonotype was observed once. The CDR3 loop reads CASSFGGDPYNEQFF. In nucleotides, the CDR3 is TGTGCCAGCAGCTTCGGGGGAGACCCCTACAATGAGCAGTTCTTC. The chain combines TRBV7-6 with TRBJ2-1; tentatively, D is TRBD2 (6 bases). Deletions cut 3 bases from V and 2 bases from J, with 11 bases between. Germline V gene lookup returns CDR1 SGHVS and CDR2 FNYEAQ. The CDR3 runs 15 residues.

In this sample, this clonotype turned up many times. A read error may account for a junction end that differs from germline. This chain links TRBV5-1 with TRBJ2-3; TRBD1 aligns across 7 bases. This CDR3 is 13 amino acids long. CDR1 is SGHRS and CDR2 is YFSETQ in the germline V gene. CDR3 DNA: TGTGCCAGCAGTTTGACAGGGACAGATACGCAGTATTTT. This sequence encodes CASSLTGTDTQYF.

This clonotype came up many times. V and J are TRBV3-1 and TRBJ1-2; D remains unclear. The CDR3 is made up of 13 amino acids. Germline V gives CDR1 LGHDT, CDR2 YNNKEL (reference sequence). Trimming removed 4 bases at V and 12 bases at J, with 18 bases between. CDR3 nucleotide sequence: TGTGCCAGCAGCCTCGGAGTTCGGCGGGGAAACACCTTC. This sequence encodes CASSLGVRRGNTF. Using reference TRBV3-1 and TRBJ1-2 for the parts outside the CDR3, the full variable domain is DTAVSQTPKYLVTQMGNDKSIKCEQNLGHDTMYWYKQDSKKFLKIMFSYNNKELIINETVPNRFSPKSPDKAHLNLHINSLELGDSAVYFCASSLGVRRGNTFGSGTRLTVV.

At least ten counts were recorded for this clonotype. The CDR3 loop reads CASSYSKGTGPLYGYTF. In nucleotides, the CDR3 is TGTGCCAGCAGTTACTCGAAGGGCACGGGACCTCTTTATGGCTACACCTTC. V and J are TRBV6-5 and TRBJ1-2; a weak D match, TRBD1 (5 bases). Deletions cut 0 bases from V and 5 bases from J, with 19 bases between. Germline CDR1 and CDR2: MNHEY and SVGAGI. This CDR3 spans 17 amino acids.

The rearrangement uses TRBV6-5 and TRBJ1-5; D unclear. Germline lookup yields CDR1 MNHEY and CDR2 SVGAGI. Trimming stripped 4 bases from V and 9 bases from J, with 16 bases between. The CDR3 covers 14 residues. The CDR3 loop is CASSFDTLSGPQHF. CDR3 bases: TGTGCCAGCAGTTTTGACACGTTATCAGGGCCCCAGCATTTT.

This clonotype was counted many times. This chain links TRBV6-5 with TRBJ2-7; 7 bases line up with TRBD2. The CDR3 is made up of 15 amino acids. With 2 bases clipped from V and 3 bases from J, the junction kept 7 bases outside the gene matches. Germline assignment: CDR1 MNHEY and CDR2 SVGAGI. CDR3 loop: CASSYRMGGSYEQYF. For the CDR3, the DNA is TGTGCCAGCAGTTACCGCATGGGCGGGAGCTACGAGCAGTACTTC.

This clonotype was picked up many times. The V gene is TRBV7-2, the J gene TRBJ1-4; 7 bases are a match to TRBD1. The V segment lost 2 bases and the J segment 3 bases; nucleotides outside the gene matches: 6. Germline V gene lookup returns CDR1 SGHTA and CDR2 FQGNSA. CDR3 length equals 16 residues. The CDR3: CASSLLVGQPNEKLFF. The CDR3 bases are TGTGCCAGCAGCTTACTGGTGGGACAGCCTAATGAAAAACTGTTTTTT.

At least ten counts were recorded for this clonotype. The genes are TRBV7-7 and TRBJ2-6, with unresolved D. The CDR3 has 13 amino acids. The V end was cut by 9 bases, the J end by 0 bases, with 6 bases between. Germline loops: CDR1 SSHAT, CDR2 FNYEAQ (reference sequence). CDR3 sequence (DNA): TGTGCCAGTGGGTCCTCTGGGGCCAACGTCCTGACTTTC. Translated: CASGSSGANVLTF.

This clonotype was picked up many times. The chain uses TRBV10-3 and TRBJ2-3; D call uncertain. CDR1 and CDR2 (germline): ENHRY, SYGVKD. The CDR3 is made up of 15 amino acids. Trimming took off 4 bases at V and 0 bases at J, with 11 bases between the two ends. The CDR3 region is CAISGGGPSTDTQYF. CDR3 nucleotide sequence: TGTGCCATCAGTGGAGGCGGTCCTAGCACAGATACGCAGTATTTT.

This chain connects TRBV7-8 to TRBJ2-3; D is uncertain. There are 15 residues in the CDR3. V shed 0 bases and J shed 7 bases, with 14 bases lying between them. Germline CDR1 and CDR2: SGHVS and FQNEAQ. CDR3 sequence: CASSLAPTLAYTQYF. CDR3 DNA sequence: TGTGCCAGCAGCTTAGCCCCGACATTAGCCTATACGCAGTATTTT.

To note about this clonotype: A much larger clonotype is one base distant, so this may be a read error. This chain connects TRBV5-6 to TRBJ1-2, with 7 bases fitting TRBD1. Germline assignment: CDR1 SGHDT and CDR2 YYEEEE. This CDR3 contains 16 residues. The CDR3 sequence: CASSNARQGANYGYNF. DNA for the CDR3: TGTGCCAGCAGCAATGCCCGACAGGGTGCCAACTATGGCTACAACTTC.

This clonotype occurred many times. V gene TRBV5-1 combines with J gene TRBJ1-2, with D tentatively TRBD1 (6 bases). From germline, CDR1 is SGHRS and CDR2 YFSETQ. The V and J ends lost 3 bases and 4 bases respectively, with 16 bases between them. This CDR3 has 15 amino acids. CDR3 DNA: TGCGCCAGCAGCTCGGAAGGGGGGAATTTCTATGGCTACACCTTC. Protein sequence: CASSSEGGNFYGYTF.

The table lists this clonotype with many counts. This chain joins TRBV20-1 and TRBJ2-3; no definite D call. Germline CDR1 DFQATT, CDR2 SNEGSKA (reference sequence). V was shortened by 0 bases and J by 0 bases, with 10 bases between the two germline ends. The CDR3 extends over 15 amino acids. CDR3 nucleotide sequence: TGCAGTGCTAGAGATCCACTTCGGAGCACAGATACGCAGTATTTT. This gives the protein CSARDPLRSTDTQYF.

About this clonotype itself: A much larger clone lies a single base off, so this may be a read error. The rearrangement joins TRBV6-7 to TRBJ1-2; a weak D match, TRBD1 (5 bases). TRBV6-7 is placed among ORFs of uncertain function. The CDR3 runs to 14 residues. The CDR3 region has the DNA TGTGCCATCAGTTACGAGGCAGGGAACTATGGCTACACCTTC. This gives the protein CAISYEAGNYGYTF.

This clonotype was detected ten times or more. The chain links TRBV5-5 to TRBJ2-6; unclear D gene. V lost 0 bases to trimming and J lost 0 bases, with 4 bases between them. This CDR3 is 15 amino acids long. CDR1 and CDR2 from the germline V gene are SGHKS and YYEKEE (reference sequence). This chain's CDR3 is CASSLVRSGANVLTF. The CDR3 coding sequence is TGTGCCAGCAGCTTGGTGCGCTCTGGGGCCAACGTCCTGACTTTC.

This clonotype was seen many times. Written as DNA, the CDR3 is TGCAGTGCTAGACCCCTAGCGGGGACCTACAATGAGCAGTTCTTC. Encoded protein: CSARPLAGTYNEQFF. The rearrangement joins TRBV20-1 to TRBJ2-1; 9 bases match TRBD2. Trimming took 2 bases from V and 2 from J; bases not matched to a gene: 4. The length of the CDR3 is 15 residues. CDR1 and CDR2 (germline): DFQATT, SNEGSKA (reference sequence).

This clonotype has a count of ten or more. The chain recombines TRBV9 with TRBJ1-1, with D perhaps matching TRBD1 (6 bases). The CDR3 spans 12 residues. CDR1 is SGDLS, CDR2 YYNGEE, per germline. Trimming took off 3 bases at V and 8 bases at J, with 11 bases between the two ends. The DNA of the CDR3 is TGTGCCAGCAGCGCCCAACAGGGAGAAGCTTTCTTT. Protein product: CASSAQQGEAFF.

This clonotype was detected many times. The chain links TRBV6-6 to TRBJ2-7; the D gene is possibly TRBD1 (6 bases). Between the trimmed V and J ends, which lost 8 bases and 0 bases, there was a span of 8 bases. This CDR3 has 12 amino acids. Per the germline V gene, CDR1 is MNHNY and CDR2 is SVGAGI (reference sequence). The DNA for the CDR3 is TGTGCCAGCGAGGACAGCTCCTACGAGCAGTACTTC. This gives the protein CASEDSSYEQYF.

This clonotype was detected ten times or more. The chain links TRBV24-1 to TRBJ2-7; D remains unclear. Germline CDR1 is KGHDR and CDR2 is SFDVKD. The CDR3 totals 16 residues. V lost 5 bases and J lost 0, with 16 bases in between. CDR3 DNA sequence: TGTGCCACCAGTGGCCCAGAAAAAGGCTCCTCCTACGAGCAGTACTTC. This gives the protein CATSGPEKGSSYEQYF.

The table lists this clonotype with many counts. The chain employs TRBV20-1 and TRBJ2-5, with unresolved D. CDR1 is DFQATT, CDR2 SNEGSKA, per germline (reference sequence). V shed 2 bases and J shed 2 bases, with 6 bases lying between them. The CDR3 contains 12 residues. CDR3 loop: CSARIPQETQYF. The CDR3 nucleotides read TGCAGTGCTAGAATCCCTCAAGAGACCCAGTACTTC.

Comment on this clonotype: A read error may explain this, as a much larger clone is one base away. V usage is TRBV5-6 and J usage is TRBJ1-3, with 7 nucleotides matching TRBD1. Germline trimming cut 3 bases from V and 3 bases from J; bases unmatched to any gene: 3. CDR1 is SGHDT and CDR2 is YYEEEE in the germline V gene. The CDR3 extends over 14 amino acids. The DNA of the CDR3 is TGTGCCAGCAGCTGGGACAGCTGTGGAAACACCATATATTTT. This encodes CASSWDSCGNTIYF.

There are many counts of this clonotype. The chain combines TRBV5-5 with TRBJ2-3, with 8 bases identical to TRBD2. The CDR3 extends over 17 amino acids. With V trimmed by 3 bases and J by 4 bases, 13 bases remained unmatched. CDR1 and CDR2 from the germline V gene are SGHKS and YYEKEE (reference sequence). The CDR3 DNA reads TGTGCCAGCAGCTCGCGGGCTGGACTAGCAGACGCAGATACGCAGTATTTT. It specifies CASSSRAGLADADTQYF.

This clonotype was picked up a small number of times. The chain couples TRBV5-1 to TRBJ2-7; D might be TRBD2 (5 bases). V lost 4 bases and J 4 bases, leaving 12 bases between the germline ends. This CDR3 is 13 amino acids long. Germline values: CDR1 SGHRS, CDR2 YFSETQ. Written as DNA, the CDR3 is TGCGCCAGCAGCAGAGGGCCTCCTTACGAGCAGTACTTC. It is translated as CASSRGPPYEQYF.

There are many counts of this clonotype. The chain links TRBV6-5 to TRBJ2-7; TRBD1 might be the D (5 bases). Germline-derived CDR1 and CDR2 are MNHEY and SVGAGI. V lost 2 bases and J lost 9, with 8 bases in between. This CDR3 has 11 amino acids. The CDR3 loop is CASSYGQGQYF. CDR3 nucleotides: TGTGCCAGCAGTTACGGGCAGGGGCAGTACTTC.